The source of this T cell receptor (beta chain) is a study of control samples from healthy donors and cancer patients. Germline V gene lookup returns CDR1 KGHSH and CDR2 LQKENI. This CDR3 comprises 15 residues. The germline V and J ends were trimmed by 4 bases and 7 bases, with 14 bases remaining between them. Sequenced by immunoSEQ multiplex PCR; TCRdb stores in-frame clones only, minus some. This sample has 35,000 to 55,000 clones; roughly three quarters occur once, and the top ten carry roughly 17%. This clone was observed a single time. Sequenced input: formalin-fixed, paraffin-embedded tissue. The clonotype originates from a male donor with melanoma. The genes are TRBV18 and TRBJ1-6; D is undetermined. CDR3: CASSLGRTPNSPLHF. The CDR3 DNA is TGTGCCAGCTCACTAGGACGGACTCCAAATTCACCCCTCCACTTT.